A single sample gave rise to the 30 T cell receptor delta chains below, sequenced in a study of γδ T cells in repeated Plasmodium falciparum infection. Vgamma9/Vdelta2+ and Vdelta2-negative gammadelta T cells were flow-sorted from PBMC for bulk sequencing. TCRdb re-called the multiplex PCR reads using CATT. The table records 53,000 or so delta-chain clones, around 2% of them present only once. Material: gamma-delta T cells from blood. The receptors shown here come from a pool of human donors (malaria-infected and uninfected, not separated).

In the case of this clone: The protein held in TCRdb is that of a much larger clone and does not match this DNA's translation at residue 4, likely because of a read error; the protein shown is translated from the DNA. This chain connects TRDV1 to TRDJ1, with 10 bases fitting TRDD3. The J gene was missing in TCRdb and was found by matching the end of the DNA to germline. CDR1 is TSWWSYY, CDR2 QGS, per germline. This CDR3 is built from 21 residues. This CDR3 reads CALEEPRFLRRWGIPTDKLIF. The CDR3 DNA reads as TGTGCTCTTGAGGAACCCCGTTTCCTACGTAGGTGGGGGATACCAACCGATAAACTCATCTTT.

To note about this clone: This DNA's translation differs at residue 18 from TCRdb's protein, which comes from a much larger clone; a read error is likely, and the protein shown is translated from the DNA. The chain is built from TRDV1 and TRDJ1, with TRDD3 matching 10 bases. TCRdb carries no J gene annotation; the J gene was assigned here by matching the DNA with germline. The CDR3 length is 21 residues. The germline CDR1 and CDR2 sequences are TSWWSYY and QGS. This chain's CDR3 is CALGKRLLLWGIPMASDELIF. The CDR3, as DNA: TGTGCTCTTGGGAAAAGGTTACTACTTTGGGGGATACCCATGGCGTCCGATGAACTCATCTTT.

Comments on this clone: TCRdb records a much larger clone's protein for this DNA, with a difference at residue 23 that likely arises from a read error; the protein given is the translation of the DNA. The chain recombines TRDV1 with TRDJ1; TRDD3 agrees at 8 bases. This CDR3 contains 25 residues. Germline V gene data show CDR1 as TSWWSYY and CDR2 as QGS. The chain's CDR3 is CALGDKVSYVPRRHYWGYFTDKFIF. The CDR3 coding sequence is TGTGCTCTTGGGGATAAGGTATCCTACGTGCCCAGGCGTCATTACTGGGGATACTTCACCGATAAATTCATCTTT.

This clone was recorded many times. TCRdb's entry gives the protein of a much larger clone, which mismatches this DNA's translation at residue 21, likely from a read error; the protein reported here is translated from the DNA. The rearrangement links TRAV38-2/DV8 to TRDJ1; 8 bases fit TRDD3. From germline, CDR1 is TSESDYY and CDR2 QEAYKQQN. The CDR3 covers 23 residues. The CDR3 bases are TGTGCTTATAGGAGCCGCCGACCCCAAACCGCCCGGGGATACACCGAGTACACCGATAAACCCATCTTT. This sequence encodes CAYRSRRPQTARGYTEYTDKPIF.

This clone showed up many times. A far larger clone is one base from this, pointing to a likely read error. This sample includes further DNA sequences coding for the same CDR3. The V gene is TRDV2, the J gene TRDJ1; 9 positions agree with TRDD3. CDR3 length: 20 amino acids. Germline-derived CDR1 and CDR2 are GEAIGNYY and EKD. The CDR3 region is CACDTEEVRGYEGVTDKLIF. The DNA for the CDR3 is TGTGCCTGTGACACCGAGGAAGTACGGGGATACGAGGGGGTTACCGATAAACTCATCTTC.

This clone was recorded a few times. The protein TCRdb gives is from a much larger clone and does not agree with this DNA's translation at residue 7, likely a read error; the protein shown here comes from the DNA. The CDR3 sequence: CALGATLLPLTDKLIF. In DNA form, the CDR3 reads TGTGCTCTTGGGGCAACCCTCCTTCCTCTCACCGATAAACTCATCTTT. The chain has TRDV1 and TRDJ1; 7 bases are a match to TRDD2. The J gene, not given by TCRdb, was assigned here from a germline match of the nucleotide sequence. Germline loops: CDR1 TSWWSYY, CDR2 QGS. The CDR3 totals 16 residues. V lost 4 bases, J lost 1 base, and 9 bases stayed unmatched.

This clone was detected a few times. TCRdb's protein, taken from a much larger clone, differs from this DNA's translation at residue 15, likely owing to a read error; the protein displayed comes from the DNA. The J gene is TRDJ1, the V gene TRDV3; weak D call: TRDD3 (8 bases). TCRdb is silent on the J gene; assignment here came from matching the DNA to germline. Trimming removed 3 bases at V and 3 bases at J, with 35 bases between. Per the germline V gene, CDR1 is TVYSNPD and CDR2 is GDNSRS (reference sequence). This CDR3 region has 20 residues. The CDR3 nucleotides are TGTGCCTTCACCTATTTCCTACCGATACCGCTGGGGGACGACGCCGATAAACTCATCTTT. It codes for CAFTYFLPIPLGDDADKLIF.

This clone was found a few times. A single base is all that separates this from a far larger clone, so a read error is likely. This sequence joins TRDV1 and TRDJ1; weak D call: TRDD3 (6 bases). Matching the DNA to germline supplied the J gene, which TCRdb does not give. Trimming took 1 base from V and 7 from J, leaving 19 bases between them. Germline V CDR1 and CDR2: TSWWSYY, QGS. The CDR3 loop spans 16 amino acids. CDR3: CALGEPIVFLGGKLIF. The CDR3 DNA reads TGTGCTCTTGGGGAACCGATTGTATTCTTGGGGGGTAAACTCATCTTT.

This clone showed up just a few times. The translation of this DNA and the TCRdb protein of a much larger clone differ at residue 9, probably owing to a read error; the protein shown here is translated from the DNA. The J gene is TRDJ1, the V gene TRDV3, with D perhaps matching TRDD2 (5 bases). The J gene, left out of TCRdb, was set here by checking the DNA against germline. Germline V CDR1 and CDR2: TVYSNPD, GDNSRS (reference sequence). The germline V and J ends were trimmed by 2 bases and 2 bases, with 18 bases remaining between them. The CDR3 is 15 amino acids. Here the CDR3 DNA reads TGTGCCTTTGACCCACCCCTACTATGTACCGATAAACTCATCTTT. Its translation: CAFDPPLLCTDKLIF. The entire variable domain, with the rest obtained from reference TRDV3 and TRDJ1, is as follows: CDKVTQSSPDQTVASGSEVVLLCTYDTVYSNPDLFWYRIRPDYSFQFVFYGDNSRSEGADFTQGRFSVKHILTQKAFHLVISPVRTEDSATYYCAFDPPLLCTDKLIFGKGTRVTVEP.

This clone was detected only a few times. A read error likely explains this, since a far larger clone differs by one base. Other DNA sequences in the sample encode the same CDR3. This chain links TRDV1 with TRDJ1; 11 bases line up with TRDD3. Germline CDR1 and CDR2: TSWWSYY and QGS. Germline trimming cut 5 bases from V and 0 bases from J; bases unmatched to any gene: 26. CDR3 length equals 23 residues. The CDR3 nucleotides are TGTGCTCTTGGGTCAACATGGGCGGCTCCCTTCCTGTTTGGGGGATACGACACCGATAAACTCATCTTT. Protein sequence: CALGSTWAAPFLFGGYDTDKLIF.

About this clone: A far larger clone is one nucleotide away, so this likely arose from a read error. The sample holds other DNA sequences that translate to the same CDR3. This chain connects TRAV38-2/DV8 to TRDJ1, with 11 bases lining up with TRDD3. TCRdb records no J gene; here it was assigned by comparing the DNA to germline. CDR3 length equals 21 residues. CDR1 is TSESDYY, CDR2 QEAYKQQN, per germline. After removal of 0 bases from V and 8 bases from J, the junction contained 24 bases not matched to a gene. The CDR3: CAYRSALLLFALGDTQDKLIF. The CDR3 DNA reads TGTGCTTATAGGAGCGCTCTCTTACTTTTCGCTCTGGGGGATACACAGGACAAACTCATCTTT.

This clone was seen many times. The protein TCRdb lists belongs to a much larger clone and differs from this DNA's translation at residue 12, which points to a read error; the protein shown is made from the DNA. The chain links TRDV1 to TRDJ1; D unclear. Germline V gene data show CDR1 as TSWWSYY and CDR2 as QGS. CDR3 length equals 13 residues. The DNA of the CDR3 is TGTGCTCTTGGGCGCCTAAGGCCCGATAAACTCACCTTT. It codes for CALGRLRPDKLTF.

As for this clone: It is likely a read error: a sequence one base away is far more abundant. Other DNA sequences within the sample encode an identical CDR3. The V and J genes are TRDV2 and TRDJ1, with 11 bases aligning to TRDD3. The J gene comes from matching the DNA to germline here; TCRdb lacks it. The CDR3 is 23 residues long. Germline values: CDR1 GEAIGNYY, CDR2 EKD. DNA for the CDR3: TGTGCCTGCGACACCGTAGGTAGCGGTAGTCGCATACTGGGGGATAAAGGAGCCGATAAACTCATCTTT. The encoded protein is CACDTVGSGSRILGDKGADKLIF.

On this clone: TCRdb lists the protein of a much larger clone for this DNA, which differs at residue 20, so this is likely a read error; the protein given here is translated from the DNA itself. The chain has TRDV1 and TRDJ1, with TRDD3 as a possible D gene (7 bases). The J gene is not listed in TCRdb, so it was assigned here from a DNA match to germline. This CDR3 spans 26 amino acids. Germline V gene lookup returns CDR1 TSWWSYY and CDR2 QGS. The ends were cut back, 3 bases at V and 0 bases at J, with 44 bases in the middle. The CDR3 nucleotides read TGTGCTCTTGGGGACCTCCTACATCCTACATTCAGCGGTAGGGGGATTCAGCGGATCCACACCGATAAACTCATCTTT. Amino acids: CALGDLLHPTFSGRGIQRIHTDKLIF.

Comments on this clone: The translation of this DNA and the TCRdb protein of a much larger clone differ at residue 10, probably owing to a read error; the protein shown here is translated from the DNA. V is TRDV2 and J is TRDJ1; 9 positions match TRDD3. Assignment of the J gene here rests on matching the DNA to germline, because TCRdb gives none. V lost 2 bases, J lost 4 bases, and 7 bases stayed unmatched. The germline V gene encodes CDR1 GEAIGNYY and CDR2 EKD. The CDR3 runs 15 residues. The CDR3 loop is CACDMLGGILDKLIF. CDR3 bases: TGTGCCTGTGACATGTTGGGGGGGATACTCGATAAACTCATCTTT.

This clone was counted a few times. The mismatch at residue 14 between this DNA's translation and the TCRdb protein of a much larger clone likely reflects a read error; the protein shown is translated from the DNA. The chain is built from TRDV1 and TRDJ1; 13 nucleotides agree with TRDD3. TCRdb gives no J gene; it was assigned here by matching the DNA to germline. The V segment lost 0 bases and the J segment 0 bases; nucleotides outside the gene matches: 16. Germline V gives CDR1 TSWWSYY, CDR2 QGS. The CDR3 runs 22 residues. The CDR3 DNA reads TGTGCTCTTGGGGAACTTTCTGCCTTCAACTGGGGGATACGAAGGTACACCGATAAACTCATCTTT. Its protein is CALGELSAFNWGIRRYTDKLIF.

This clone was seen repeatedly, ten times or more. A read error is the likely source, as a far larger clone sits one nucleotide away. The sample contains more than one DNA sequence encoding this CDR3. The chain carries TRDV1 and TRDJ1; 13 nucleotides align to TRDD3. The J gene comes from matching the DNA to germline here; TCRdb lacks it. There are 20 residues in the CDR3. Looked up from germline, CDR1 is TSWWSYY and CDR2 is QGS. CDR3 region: CALGDAFPYWGIRGADKLIF. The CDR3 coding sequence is TGTGCTCTTGGGGACGCATTCCCTTACTGGGGGATACGGGGGGCCGACAAACTCATCTTT.

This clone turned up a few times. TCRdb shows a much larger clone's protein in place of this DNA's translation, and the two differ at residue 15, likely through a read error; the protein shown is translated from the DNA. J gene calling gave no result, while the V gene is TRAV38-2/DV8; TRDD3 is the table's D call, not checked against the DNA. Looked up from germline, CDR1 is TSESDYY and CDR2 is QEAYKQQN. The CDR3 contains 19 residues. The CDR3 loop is CAYRSASLLGDLYTEKLIF. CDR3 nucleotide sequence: TGTGCTTATAGGAGCGCGAGCCTACTGGGGGATCTCTACACCGAGAAACTAATCTTT.

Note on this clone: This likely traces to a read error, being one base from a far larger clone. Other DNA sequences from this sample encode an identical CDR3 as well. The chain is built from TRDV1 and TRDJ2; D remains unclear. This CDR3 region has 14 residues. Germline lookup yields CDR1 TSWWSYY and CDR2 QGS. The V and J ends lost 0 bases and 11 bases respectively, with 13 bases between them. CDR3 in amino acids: CALGELGRRAQLFF. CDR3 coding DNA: TGTGCTCTTGGGGAACTAGGTAGGAGAGCGCAACTCTTCTTT.

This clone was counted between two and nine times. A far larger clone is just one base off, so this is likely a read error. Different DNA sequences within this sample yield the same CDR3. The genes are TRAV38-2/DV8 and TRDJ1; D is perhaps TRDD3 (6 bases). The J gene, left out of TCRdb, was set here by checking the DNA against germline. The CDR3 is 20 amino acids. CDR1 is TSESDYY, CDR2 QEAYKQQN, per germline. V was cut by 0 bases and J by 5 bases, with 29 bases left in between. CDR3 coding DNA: TGTGCTTATAGGAGCGGCACTGCTTTCCGCGTCGGGGATCGCAGGGATAAACTCATCTTT. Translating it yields CAYRSGTAFRVGDRRDKLIF.

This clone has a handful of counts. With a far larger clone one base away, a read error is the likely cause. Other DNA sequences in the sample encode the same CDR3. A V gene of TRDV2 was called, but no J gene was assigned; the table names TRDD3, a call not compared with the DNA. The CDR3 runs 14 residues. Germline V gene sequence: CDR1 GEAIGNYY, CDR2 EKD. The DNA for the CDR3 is TGTGCCTGTGACCCTATGGGGGATTTTTCAGAACTCATCTTC. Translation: CACDPMGDFSELIF.

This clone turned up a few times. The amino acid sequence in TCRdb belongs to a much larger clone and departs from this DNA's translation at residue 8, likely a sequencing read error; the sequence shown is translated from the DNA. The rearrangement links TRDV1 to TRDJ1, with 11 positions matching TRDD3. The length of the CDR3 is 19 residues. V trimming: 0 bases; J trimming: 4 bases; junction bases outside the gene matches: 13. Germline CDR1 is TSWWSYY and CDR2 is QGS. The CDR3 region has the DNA TGTGCTCTTGGGGAACTTGGCTGCTGGGGGATACCAGGGAACGATAAACTCATCTTT. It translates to CALGELGCWGIPGNDKLIF.

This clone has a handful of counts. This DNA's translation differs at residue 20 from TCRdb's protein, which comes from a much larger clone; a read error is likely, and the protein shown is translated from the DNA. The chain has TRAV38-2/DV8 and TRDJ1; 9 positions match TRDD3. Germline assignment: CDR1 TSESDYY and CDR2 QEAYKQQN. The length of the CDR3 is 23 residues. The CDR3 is CAYRSSNKFWGIHLTLYTDELIF. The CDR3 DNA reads TGTGCTTATAGGAGCTCCAATAAGTTCTGGGGGATTCACCTAACCTTGTACACCGATGAACTCATCTTT.

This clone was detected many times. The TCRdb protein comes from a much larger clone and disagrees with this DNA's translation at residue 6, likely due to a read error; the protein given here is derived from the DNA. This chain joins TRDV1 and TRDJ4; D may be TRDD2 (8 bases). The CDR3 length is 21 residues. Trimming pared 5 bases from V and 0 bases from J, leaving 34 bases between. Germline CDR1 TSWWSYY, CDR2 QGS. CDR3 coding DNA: TGTGCTCTTGGGCCTTGCTTCCTACACGTACTGGGGATCGCAATGGCCAGACCCCTGATCTTT. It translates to CALGPCFLHVLGIAMARPLIF.

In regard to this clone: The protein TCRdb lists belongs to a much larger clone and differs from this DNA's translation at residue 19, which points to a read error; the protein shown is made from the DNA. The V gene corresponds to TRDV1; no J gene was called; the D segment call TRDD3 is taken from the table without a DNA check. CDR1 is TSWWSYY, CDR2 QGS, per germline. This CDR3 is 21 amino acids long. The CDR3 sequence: CALGSLFLWATGGEYTDKPIF. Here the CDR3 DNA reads TGTGCTCTTGGGTCCCTCTTCCTATGGGCCACTGGGGGAGAGTACACCGATAAACCCATCTTT.

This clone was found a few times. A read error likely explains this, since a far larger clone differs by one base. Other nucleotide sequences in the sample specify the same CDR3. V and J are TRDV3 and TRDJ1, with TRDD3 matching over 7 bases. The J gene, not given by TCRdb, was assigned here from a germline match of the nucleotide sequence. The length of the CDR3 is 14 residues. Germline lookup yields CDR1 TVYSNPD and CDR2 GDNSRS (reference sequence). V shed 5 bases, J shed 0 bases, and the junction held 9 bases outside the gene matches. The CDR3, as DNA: TGTGCCGAAATTTCGCTGGGGGACACCGATAAACTCATCTTT. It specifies CAEISLGDTDKLIF.

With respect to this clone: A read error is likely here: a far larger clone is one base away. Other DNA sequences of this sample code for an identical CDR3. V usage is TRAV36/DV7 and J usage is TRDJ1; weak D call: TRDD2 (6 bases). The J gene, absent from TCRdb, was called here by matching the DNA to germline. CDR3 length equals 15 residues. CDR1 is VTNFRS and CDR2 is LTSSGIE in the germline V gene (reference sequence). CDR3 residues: CAGAPPSQYTDKLIF. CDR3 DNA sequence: TGTGCTGGAGCTCCCCCTTCCCAGTACACCGACAAACTCATCTTT.

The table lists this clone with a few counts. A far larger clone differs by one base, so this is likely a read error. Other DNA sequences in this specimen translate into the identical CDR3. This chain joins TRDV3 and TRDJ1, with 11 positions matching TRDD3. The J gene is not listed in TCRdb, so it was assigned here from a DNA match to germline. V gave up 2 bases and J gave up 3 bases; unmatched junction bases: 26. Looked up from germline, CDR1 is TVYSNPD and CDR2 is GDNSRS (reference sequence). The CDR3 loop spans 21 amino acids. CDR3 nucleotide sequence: TGTGCCTTTGAAACTTGGCCTTCCGCCTATAGTGGGGGATACGTCTCCGATAAACTCATCTTT. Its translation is CAFETWPSAYSGGYVSDKLIF.

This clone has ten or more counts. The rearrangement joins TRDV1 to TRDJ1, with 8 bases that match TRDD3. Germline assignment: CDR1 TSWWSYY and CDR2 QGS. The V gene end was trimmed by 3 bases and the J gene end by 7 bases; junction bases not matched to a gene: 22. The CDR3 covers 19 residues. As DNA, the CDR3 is TGTGCTCTTGGGGACCCCCATCTTAACACTGGGGGGGGTGAAGGTAAACTCATCTTT. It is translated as CALGDPHLNTGGGEGKLIF.

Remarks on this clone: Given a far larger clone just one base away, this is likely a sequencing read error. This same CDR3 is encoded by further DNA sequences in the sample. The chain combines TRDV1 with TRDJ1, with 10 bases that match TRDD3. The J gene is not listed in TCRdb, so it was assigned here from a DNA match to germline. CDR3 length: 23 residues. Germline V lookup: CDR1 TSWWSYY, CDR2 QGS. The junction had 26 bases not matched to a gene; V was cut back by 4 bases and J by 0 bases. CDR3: CALGAPYEFLLWGIGAYTDKLIF. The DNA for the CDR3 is TGTGCTCTTGGGGCACCCTACGAATTCCTACTCTGGGGGATAGGAGCTTACACCGATAAACTCATCTTT.